A selection of T cell receptor beta chains follows, all from one sample in a study of OX40 agonist ivuxolimab in advanced cancers. Profiled with immunoSEQ multiplex PCR; TCRdb holds only in-frame clones, not every one. This table has about 55,000 clones, about 88% appearing once. Specimen: CD4+ or CD8+ T cells sorted from blood, collected in a trial of the OX40 agonist ivuxolimab. These receptors came from an adult with an advanced solid tumor such as melanoma, head and neck, liver or kidney cancer. CDR3s include the opening cysteine and the closing phenylalanine or tryptophan. A D gene is named only where the DNA matches it firmly. Size is stated for part of the rows, as once, few or many counts, or as a class when the clone is expanded.

cdr3_aa cdr3_nt d_call clone_size j_call v_call
CASSVSGTSDTQYF TGTGCCAGCAGCGTTTCCGGGACCTCAGATACGCAGTATTTT - - TRBJ2-3 TRBV9
CASSLAPSGGYNEQFF TGTGCCAGCAGCTTGGCCCCTAGCGGGGGGTACAATGAGCAGTTCTTC TRBD2 once TRBJ2-1 TRBV5-6
CASSTQGTNEKLFF TGCGCCAGCTCAACCCAGGGAACTAATGAAAAACTGTTTTTT - - TRBJ1-4 TRBV5-1
CASSPSGLAGQETQYF TGTGCCAGCAGCCCCTCGGGACTAGCGGGCCAAGAGACCCAGTACTTC TRBD2 - TRBJ2-5 TRBV7-9
CASSLLAGGRETQYF TGTGCCAGCAGCCTTCTAGCGGGAGGTCGAGAGACCCAGTACTTC TRBD2 - TRBJ2-5 TRBV7-2
CASSLAANQPQHF TGTGCCAGCAGCTTGGCCGCGAATCAGCCCCAGCATTTT - - TRBJ1-5 TRBV5-5
CASSLKTQGAGNTIYF TGTGCCAGCAGTTTAAAAACACAGGGCGCTGGAAACACCATATATTTT - - TRBJ1-3 TRBV28
CASSIEAPRTTYSNQPQHF TGTGCCAGTAGTATAGAAGCGCCCAGGACCACATATAGCAATCAGCCCCAGCATTTT - - TRBJ1-5 TRBV19
CASSATGTGVSEAFF TGTGCCAGCAGCGCAACCGGGACAGGGGTCTCTGAAGCTTTCTTT TRBD1 - TRBJ1-1 TRBV7-9
CASSPGLAAPTDTQYF TGTGCCAGCAGCCCGGGACTAGCGGCCCCCACGGATACGCAGTATTTT TRBD2 - TRBJ2-3 TRBV5-6
CASSHQGDSRGGETQYF TGCGCCAGCAGTCATCAAGGGGACTCCAGAGGGGGAGAGACCCAGTACTTC - - TRBJ2-5 TRBV23-1